The 27 T cell receptor beta chains below come from one sample, sequenced in a study of T-cell memory formation after mild COVID-19 (dated by TCRdb to the early 2020s). Library method: 5' RACE. Sequenced on an Illumina NovaSeq 6000. TCRdb ran its own pipeline on the public reads, namely fastp trimming at Q25 and MiXCR clone calling, and kept in-frame beta chains. Rows with a matching CDR3 protein are joined into one entry that keeps the most common DNA and genes. This sample holds 250,000 to 300,000 distinct CDR3 sequences; 15% were observed only once. The ten largest clones capture 22% of the sample. The source material was PBMCs or a T cell subset sorted from them (not recorded which). The receptors come from a man aged 18 to 30 who had mild COVID-19 (a few samples of this study predate the infection). The sample titles of this study are shuffled in the database, so cell type and time point are left out; the donor was told from shared clones.

In this sample, this clonotype turned up a few times. The chain employs TRBV5-4 and TRBJ2-7; 8 nucleotides align to TRBD2. The length of the CDR3 is 15 residues. CDR1 is SGHNT, CDR2 YYREEE, per germline (reference sequence). V shed 4 bases, J shed 1 base, and the junction held 7 bases outside the gene matches. CDR3 coding DNA: TGTGCCAGCAGCCCCGGGACTAGAATTTCCTACGAGCAGTACTTC. It encodes CASSPGTRISYEQYF.

This chain joins TRBV3-1 and TRBJ1-2; 10 nucleotides align to TRBD1. Germline CDR1 reads LGHDT; CDR2 reads YNNKEL (reference sequence). The CDR3 is made up of 13 amino acids. Trimming removed 3 bases from V and 6 bases from J; junction bases left unmatched: 1. DNA for the CDR3: TGTGCCAGCAGCCAGACAGGGGGCGATGGCTACACCTTC. Translating it yields CASSQTGGDGYTF.

The chain couples TRBV5-1 to TRBJ1-2; 10 nucleotides match TRBD1. The V and J ends lost 4 bases and 5 bases, in that order; junction bases with no gene match: 11. In germline, CDR1 is SGHRS, CDR2 YFSETQ. The CDR3 is 16 amino acids. CDR3 nucleotides: TGCGCCAGCAGCCGCATACCGACAGGGGGCGATTATGGCTACACCTTC. It specifies CASSRIPTGGDYGYTF.

This chain connects TRBV6-5 to TRBJ2-7; D is ambiguous. The germline V gene has CDR1 MNHEY and CDR2 SVGAGI. The CDR3 is 14 amino acids. Trimming took 0 bases from V and 7 from J, leaving 13 bases between them. The CDR3 protein is CASSYSPSSGEQYV. The CDR3 nucleotides are TGTGCCAGCAGTTACTCCCCCTCCTCTGGGGAGCAGTACGTC.

This clonotype was detected a few times. The V and J genes are TRBV7-2 and TRBJ2-6; 8 nucleotides align to TRBD1. This CDR3 spans 19 amino acids. CDR1 and CDR2 from the germline V gene are SGHTA and FQGNSA. Losses at the gene ends were 0 bases for V and 0 bases for J; bases not matched to a gene: 7. This chain's CDR3 is CASSLAQRTGFSGANVLTF. The DNA of the CDR3 is TGTGCCAGCAGCTTAGCGCAAAGGACAGGGTTCTCTGGGGCCAACGTCCTGACTTTC. The full variable domain, rest sourced from reference TRBV7-2 and TRBJ2-6, is GAGVSQSPSNKVTEKGKDVELRCDPISGHTALYWYRQSLGQGLEFLIYFQGNSAPDKSGLPSDRFSAERTGGSVSTLTIQRTQQEDSAVYLCASSLAQRTGFSGANVLTFGAGSRLTVL.

This clonotype was seen a few times. V gene TRBV2 combines with J gene TRBJ1-3; perhaps TRBD1 as D (5 bases). With 4 bases removed from V and 8 bases from J, the gap between germline ends came to 18 bases. Germline lookup yields CDR1 SNHLY and CDR2 FYNNEI. CDR3 length: 15 amino acids. The CDR3 reads CASSGQGAPVDTIYF. In DNA, the CDR3 is TGTGCCAGCAGTGGTCAAGGGGCTCCGGTGGACACCATATATTTT.

V gene TRBV25-1 combines with J gene TRBJ1-2; TRBD1 is a possible D gene (6 bases). The CDR3 runs to 14 residues. V was pared by 3 bases and J by 8 bases, with 16 bases between. The V gene's germline CDR1 is MGHDK and CDR2 SYGVNS. The CDR3 here is CASSDPSAGVGYTF. The CDR3 nucleotides read TGTGCCAGCAGTGATCCGTCCGCAGGGGTGGGCTACACCTTC.

Regarding this clonotype: Possible read error: a much larger clone is one base away. V usage is TRBV7-6 and J usage is TRBJ2-1; TRBD1 might be the D (7 bases). There are 12 residues in the CDR3. Germline lookup yields CDR1 SGHVS and CDR2 FNYEAQ. In nucleotides, the CDR3 is TGTACCAGCAGCCCCCAGGGGGGCGAGCAGTTCTTC. Translated, it gives CTSSPQGGEQFF.

The V gene is TRBV11-2, the J gene TRBJ2-7; D gene unclear. Per the germline V gene, CDR1 is SGHAT and CDR2 is FQNNGV. V gave up 0 bases and J gave up 0 bases, with 6 bases separating them. The CDR3 covers 14 residues. DNA for the CDR3: TGTGCCAGCAGCTTAGAAATGGGCTCCTACGAGCAGTACGTC. Its protein product is CASSLEMGSYEQYV.

This clonotype occurred a few times. The rearrangement joins TRBV20-1 to TRBJ2-1; no firm D call. The CDR3 loop spans 13 amino acids. Germline V lookup: CDR1 DFQATT, CDR2 SNEGSKA (reference sequence). V was clipped by 1 base and J by 5 bases, with 9 bases between them. The CDR3 sequence is CSARGNINNEQFF. In DNA, the CDR3 is TGCAGTGCTAGAGGAAACATTAACAATGAGCAGTTCTTC.

This clonotype appeared a few times. The chain couples TRBV29-1 to TRBJ2-1, with TRBD1 matching over 7 bases. Germline V CDR1 and CDR2: SQVTM, ANQGSEA. The trim removed 5 bases at V and 8 bases at J, leaving 18 bases unmatched. The CDR3 extends over 16 amino acids. CDR3 nucleotides: TGCAGCGTTATGGGTCTTGAGACAGGGTCAGTTGATGAGCAGTTCTTC. Encoded protein: CSVMGLETGSVDEQFF.

J is TRBJ2-1 and V is TRBV7-9, with D possibly being TRBD1 (6 bases). CDR3 size: 13 residues. V was clipped by 3 bases and J by 8 bases, with 11 bases between them. Germline V gene lookup returns CDR1 SEHNR and CDR2 FQNEAQ (reference sequence). The CDR3 sequence is CASSFRGFDEQFF. The CDR3 nucleotides are TGTGCCAGCAGCTTCAGGGGATTCGATGAGCAGTTCTTC.

This clonotype was seen many times. The chain is built from TRBV3-1 and TRBJ1-1; 10 nucleotides agree with TRBD1. Germline trimming cut 2 bases from V and 11 bases from J; bases unmatched to any gene: 11. This CDR3 is built from 15 residues. Germline values: CDR1 LGHDT, CDR2 YNNKEL (reference sequence). The CDR3 DNA reads as TGTGCCAGCAGCCAACCGGGACAGGGGAGCCTCGGGGCTTTCTTT. Translating gives CASSQPGQGSLGAFF.

The V gene is TRBV20-1, the J gene TRBJ1-1, with D perhaps matching TRBD1 (5 bases). This CDR3 is 13 amino acids long. Between the trimmed V and J ends, which lost 5 bases and 6 bases, there was a span of 16 bases. Per germline, CDR1 DFQATT and CDR2 SNEGSKA (reference sequence). CDR3 nucleotide sequence: TGCAGTGCTCCAGGGTTTAATATCGCTGAAGCTTTCTTT. Its protein is CSAPGFNIAEAFF.

J is TRBJ2-3 and V is TRBV5-1, with D perhaps matching TRBD2 (5 bases). From germline, CDR1 is SGHRS and CDR2 YFSETQ. Trimming removed 4 bases from V and 5 bases from J, with 20 bases in between. This CDR3 region has 16 residues. As DNA, the CDR3 is TGCGCCAGCAGCCCTAACCTACCTAGAGGAGGAGATACGCAGTATTTT. Protein sequence: CASSPNLPRGGDTQYF.

The CDR3, as DNA: TGTGCCAGCAGTTTCCGGACAGACGGGGAGCTGTTTTTT. It translates to CASSFRTDGELFF. V and J are TRBV27 and TRBJ2-2; TRBD1 is a possible D gene (6 bases). The CDR3 spans 13 residues. Germline V CDR1 and CDR2: MNHEY, SMNVEV (reference sequence). Trimming shortened V by 3 bases and J by 7 bases, and 9 bases separated the two germline ends.

This clonotype was observed a handful of times. The rearrangement joins TRBV27 to TRBJ2-7; D remains ambiguous. V lost 7 bases, J lost 5 bases, and 21 bases lay in between. Germline V gene sequence: CDR1 MNHEY, CDR2 SMNVEV (reference sequence). The CDR3 has 15 amino acids. The CDR3 nucleotides read TGTGCCAGCAAGCATTCGACTGGTTTTATCCACGAGCAGTACTTC. Amino acids: CASKHSTGFIHEQYF.

V usage is TRBV7-2 and J usage is TRBJ2-3, with 9 bases fitting TRBD2. Per the germline V gene, CDR1 is SGHTA and CDR2 is FQGNSA. Trimming took 2 bases from V and 2 from J; bases not matched to a gene: 5. The CDR3 is made up of 16 amino acids. The CDR3 DNA sequence: TGTGCCAGCAGCTTACTAGCGGGGACCCCCACAGATACGCAGTATTTT. Encoded protein: CASSLLAGTPTDTQYF.

This clonotype has ten or more counts. The rearrangement joins TRBV6-2 or TRBV6-3 to TRBJ2-2; tentative D call: TRBD1 (5 bases). V lost 7 bases and J 4 bases, leaving 22 bases between the germline ends. Germline CDR1 and CDR2: MNHEY and SVGEGT. This CDR3 region has 17 residues. The CDR3 protein is CASIKSRRVGRTGELFF. In DNA, the CDR3 is TGTGCCAGCATCAAAAGCCGCCGGGTGGGGCGCACCGGGGAGCTGTTTTTT.

In this sample, this clonotype turned up many times. The chain employs TRBV3-1 and TRBJ2-5; D remains unclear. The CDR3 length is 13 residues. Deletions cut 4 bases from V and 5 bases from J, with 11 bases between. CDR1 is LGHDT, CDR2 YNNKEL, per germline (reference sequence). The CDR3 sequence is CASSLRAAETQYF. CDR3 bases: TGTGCCAGCAGCCTACGCGCAGCGGAGACCCAGTACTTC.

The table lists this clonotype with a few counts. V is TRBV5-4 and J is TRBJ2-7; TRBD2 aligns across 11 bases. This CDR3 has 18 residues. The germline gives CDR1 SGHNT, CDR2 YYREEE (reference sequence). V gave up 0 bases and J gave up 2 bases; unmatched junction bases: 10. CDR3 sequence: CASSLGGLAGGSPYEQYV. The CDR3 nucleotides are TGTGCCAGCAGCTTGGGTGGGCTAGCGGGGGGTTCCCCCTACGAGCAGTACGTC.

The chain joins TRBV4-1 to TRBJ1-5, with a possible D match to TRBD1 (5 bases). V dropped 0 bases and J dropped 1 base, with 22 bases sitting between them. The CDR3 extends over 20 amino acids. Looked up from germline, CDR1 is MGHRA and CDR2 is YSYEKL. The chain's CDR3 is CASSQDIGGRVARSNQPQHF. In nucleotides, the CDR3 is TGCGCCAGCAGCCAAGATATAGGCGGCAGGGTCGCCAGAAGCAATCAGCCCCAGCATTTT.

This chain links TRBV20-1 with TRBJ2-7; D perhaps matches TRBD2 (5 bases). V lost 4 bases and J 1 base, leaving 14 bases between the germline ends. CDR3 length: 14 amino acids. The germline gives CDR1 DFQATT, CDR2 SNEGSKA (reference sequence). The CDR3 reads CSATLPSPSYEQYF. The CDR3 nucleotides read TGCAGTGCTACCCTCCCTAGCCCATCCTACGAGCAGTACTTC.

This clonotype has more than one count but fewer than ten. The chain is built from TRBV7-7 and TRBJ2-1, with D possibly being TRBD2 (6 bases). Germline V gives CDR1 SSHAT, CDR2 FNYEAQ (reference sequence). CDR3 length: 11 amino acids. V shed 5 bases and J shed 9 bases, with 8 bases lying between them. The CDR3 sequence: CASSAGTEQFF. The CDR3 nucleotides are TGTGCCAGCAGCGCGGGGACTGAGCAGTTCTTC.

This clonotype turned up a few times. CDR3 DNA: TGTGCCAGCAGTTTAGAGGGGGCGTTCAAAGAGCAGTTCTTC. It specifies CASSLEGAFKEQFF. V is TRBV12-3 or TRBV12-4 and J is TRBJ2-1; 7 bases map to TRBD1. The trim removed 1 base at V and 10 bases at J, leaving 7 bases unmatched. This CDR3 region has 14 residues.

The chain carries TRBV27 and TRBJ2-3; D may be TRBD2 (6 bases). The germline V gene has CDR1 MNHEY and CDR2 SMNVEV (reference sequence). The CDR3 length is 14 residues. V dropped 6 bases and J dropped 2 bases, with 12 bases sitting between them. This CDR3 reads CASSTTRLTDTQYF. As DNA, the CDR3 is TGTGCCAGCAGCACGACTAGGCTCACAGATACGCAGTATTTT.

This clonotype was recorded a few times. V and J are TRBV5-1 and TRBJ2-7; TRBD1 is a possible D gene (5 bases). V was pared by 0 bases and J by 7 bases, with 11 bases between. The length of the CDR3 is 13 residues. Looked up from germline, CDR1 is SGHRS and CDR2 is YFSETQ. The CDR3 coding sequence is TGCGCCAGCAGCTTGGGTGGGGCCGGAGAGCAGTACGTC. This translates into CASSLGGAGEQYV.